These 15 T cell receptor beta chains came from one sample sequenced in a study of metastatic and nonmetastatic thyroid tumors. Thyroid surgery was performed in patients who had received no treatment beforehand. TCRdb reassembled clones from the PCR reads with MiXCR. The sample records 9,000 to 13,000 clones, more than 10% being singletons. Sequenced input: blood. These receptors all stem from a female donor with papillary thyroid cancer or a benign thyroid nodule (not recorded which). Some clones in this sample may be carry-over from other donors' samples.

This clone was picked up many times. This chain uses TRBV9 with TRBJ1-5; 10 bases align to TRBD1. The CDR3 extends over 13 amino acids. V was pared by 3 bases and J by 7 bases, with 1 base of the junction left unmatched. Germline V CDR1 and CDR2: SGDLS, YYNGEE. CDR3 DNA: TGTGCCAGCAGCGGACAGGGGGCGCAGCCCCAGCATTTT. Amino acids: CASSGQGAQPQHF.

In the case of this clone: A read error may produce the germline difference seen at one junction end. The V and J genes are TRBV9 and TRBJ2-2; 15 positions agree with TRBD2. This CDR3 has 18 amino acids. Germline CDR1 reads SGDLS; CDR2 reads YYNGEE. CDR3 region: CASSVITGLAGGNGDLFF. In DNA, the CDR3 is TGTGCCAGCAGCGTAATCACCGGACTAGCGGGAGGGAACGGGGATCTGTTTTTT.

This clone has ten or more counts. The chain employs TRBV6-1 and TRBJ2-1; 8 nucleotides match TRBD2. Trimming removed 5 bases from V and 3 bases from J; junction bases left unmatched: 6. The CDR3 runs to 15 residues. In germline, CDR1 is MNHNS, CDR2 SASEGT. The CDR3 sequence is CASSRAGGLYNEQFF. The DNA for the CDR3 is TGTGCCAGCAGTCGCGCGGGAGGACTCTACAATGAGCAGTTCTTC.

This clone was detected many times. The V and J genes are TRBV27 and TRBJ2-1; D is perhaps TRBD1 or TRBD2 (5 bases each). Deletions cut 5 bases from V and 4 bases from J, with 9 bases between. This CDR3 has 13 residues. Germline V gives CDR1 MNHEY, CDR2 SMNVEV (reference sequence). CDR3 sequence (DNA): TGTGCCAGCAGTAGGGACGGATACAATGAGCAGTTCTTC. This gives the protein CASSRDGYNEQFF.

This sequence joins TRBV20-1 and TRBJ2-7; TRBD2 aligns across 7 bases. This CDR3 region has 17 residues. With V trimmed by 0 bases and J by 5 bases, 16 bases remained unmatched. The germline CDR1 and CDR2 sequences are DFQATT and SNEGSKA (reference sequence). The chain's CDR3 is CSARDVVTSAQAHEQYF. The CDR3 DNA is TGCAGTGCTAGAGACGTGGTTACTAGCGCCCAGGCGCACGAGCAGTACTTC.

This clone was counted between two and nine times. This chain links TRBV7-3 with TRBJ2-7; 8 bases line up with TRBD1. V shed 9 bases, J shed 2 bases, and the junction held 6 bases outside the gene matches. Germline assignment: CDR1 SGHTA and CDR2 FQGTGA. The CDR3 loop spans 13 amino acids. DNA of the CDR3: TGTGCCAGTATCCCGGACAGGGCCTACGAGCAGTACTTC. It translates to CASIPDRAYEQYF.

As to this clone: Being one base from a much bigger clone, this may be a read error. Other DNA sequences of this sample code for an identical CDR3. The chain links TRBV7-8 to TRBJ2-5; D tentatively fits TRBD1 or TRBD2 (5 bases each). The CDR3 sequence is 16 residues long. V lost 5 bases and J 0 bases, leaving 16 bases between the germline ends. The V gene's germline CDR1 is SGHVS and CDR2 FQNEAQ. CDR3 amino acids: CASSETGTADQETQYF. The CDR3 coding sequence is TGTGCCAGCAGCGAGACTGGGACGGCCGACCAAGAGACCCAGTACTTC.

By share, this clone ranks as medium-sized. Possible read error: a much larger clone is one base away. The same CDR3 is also encoded by other DNA sequences in this sample. DNA for the CDR3: TGTGCCAGCAGGGACTCATCTCGAGAGCAGTACTTC. Its protein is CASRDSSREQYF. The J gene is TRBJ2-7, the V gene TRBV6-1, with D tentatively TRBD2 (5 bases). The CDR3 extends over 12 amino acids. Germline V gives CDR1 MNHNS, CDR2 SASEGT. The V end lost 6 bases, the J end lost 7 bases, and 13 bases lay between the germline ends.

This clone was counted many times. A read error is possible here, since a much larger clone lies one base away. V gene TRBV12-3 or TRBV12-4 combines with J gene TRBJ1-2; weak D call: TRBD1 (5 bases). The CDR3 sequence is 13 residues long. V was cut by 3 bases and J by 7 bases, with 12 bases left in between. For the CDR3, the DNA is TGTGCCAGCAGTTTGGGGGTTAGCTGTGGCTACACCTTC. Its protein is CASSLGVSCGYTF.

This clone was detected ten times or more. The V and J genes are TRBV20-1 and TRBJ2-1; 7 bases agree with TRBD2. The CDR3 totals 14 residues. Trimming took 5 bases from V and 6 from J; bases not matched to a gene: 10. From germline, CDR1 is DFQATT and CDR2 SNEGSKA (reference sequence). The DNA of the CDR3 is TGCAGTGCTCGGACCCCCGTAGCGGGCAATGAGCAGTTCTTC. Encoded protein: CSARTPVAGNEQFF.

Only a few counts were recorded for this clone. The chain employs TRBV6-1 and TRBJ2-3; TRBD2 might be the D (5 bases). The CDR3 spans 12 residues. The V gene's germline CDR1 is MNHNS and CDR2 SASEGT. V lost 5 bases and J lost 8, with 11 bases in between. The CDR3 DNA reads TGTGCCAGCAGTCTGGTCGGAGGTACGCAGTATTTT. Its translation is CASSLVGGTQYF.

The chain has TRBV11-2 and TRBJ2-3; 8 bases map to TRBD2. V was pared by 5 bases and J by 1 base, with 5 bases of the junction left unmatched. Per the germline V gene, CDR1 is SGHAT and CDR2 is FQNNGV. The CDR3 covers 15 residues. Written as DNA, the CDR3 is TGTGCCAGCAGCCCGGATAGCGGGGGCACAGATACGCAGTATTTT. Encoded protein: CASSPDSGGTDTQYF.

In this sample, this clone is medium-sized. The V gene is TRBV12-5, the J gene TRBJ1-5; TRBD1 might be the D (5 bases). With 2 bases removed from V and 6 bases from J, the gap between germline ends came to 11 bases. This CDR3 is 14 amino acids long. CDR1 is LGHNT and CDR2 is FRNRAP in the germline V gene. The chain's CDR3 is CASGLLGGTQPQHF. DNA of the CDR3: TGTGCTAGTGGTTTGTTGGGGGGTACTCAGCCCCAGCATTTT. The whole variable domain, remainder taken from reference TRBV12-5 and TRBJ1-5, is DARVTQTPRHKVTEMGQEVTMRCQPILGHNTVFWYRQTMMQGLELLAYFRNRAPLDDSGMPKDRFSAEMPDATLATLKIQPSEPRDSAVYFCASGLLGGTQPQHFGDGTRLSIL.

This clone appeared many times. The chain combines TRBV14 with TRBJ2-7; 8 bases are a match to TRBD1. The CDR3 is made up of 14 amino acids. The V segment lost 4 bases and the J segment 3 bases; nucleotides outside the gene matches: 5. The germline gives CDR1 SGHDN, CDR2 FVKESK. CDR3 bases: TGTGCCAGCAGCCTGGACAGGGCCGGCTACGAGCAGTACTTC. Protein product: CASSLDRAGYEQYF.

The J gene is TRBJ1-3, the V gene TRBV7-3; the D is unclear. The CDR3 has 13 amino acids. Germline V gene data show CDR1 as SGHTA and CDR2 as FQGTGA. The V gene lost 4 bases and the J gene lost 4 bases, with 8 bases spanning the gap. The CDR3 here is CASSWDPGNTIYF. CDR3 nucleotide sequence: TGTGCCAGCAGCTGGGATCCCGGAAACACCATATATTTT.